The clone carrying this T cell receptor beta chain showed up many times. Its antigen is not known. CDR3-region Arm-PCR and iRepertoire HTBI primers produced the TCR beta libraries. Each CDR3 protein gets one entry after TCRdb re-called the multiplex PCR reads with MiXCR. The table shows over 400,000 distinct CDR3 sequences, with around 15% occurring only once. Germline V CDR1 and CDR2: SGHRS, YFSETQ. Trimming cost V 4 bases and J 4 bases; bases outside gene matches: 10. The CDR3 runs 15 residues. The data derive from a study of regulatory T cells in long-lasting Graves disease. About the study: Antithyroid drug use was under 3 months in newly diagnosed Graves' patients. Overall study results and limits: Gene preferences differed: TRBV28, TRBJ1-2, TRBJ2-5 in persistent cases.

Time point noted: newly diagnosed GD, antithyroid drugs for less than 3 months. The TCR library was made from RNA that had been extracted from PBMCs in TRIzol. Investigators report Graves' disease was diagnosed under American Thyroid Association guidelines. Another study also made use of these data, one on T cells in Graves' hyperthyroidism and ophthalmopathy. According to that study: Primed by the HTBI set, a first-round RT-PCR was run on the TCR CDR3.

The sequences come from peripheral blood mononuclear cells (PBMCs), collected at new diagnosis, from a patient treated with antithyroid drugs. The receptor was isolated from a woman aged 45-65 years with Graves disease. V is TRBV5-1 and J is TRBJ2-7; 8 bases match TRBD2. The CDR3 loop reads CASSPAGLDGYEQYF. As DNA, the CDR3 is TGCGCCAGCAGCCCGGCGGGACTAGATGGTTACGAGCAGTACTTC.